These 31 T cell receptor beta chains share one sample of origin, sequenced in a study of T cells expressing NK-cell markers (dated by TCRdb to 2018 to 2021). The library was generated by 5' RACE. Sequencing was carried out with an Illumina HiSeq 2000. After reprocessing by TCRdb, each CDR3 protein sequence is one entry, and no DNA is given. The table held for this sample gives about 150,000 distinct CDR3 sequences. Roughly 12% of the sample is taken by the ten largest. The specimen was blood T cells: a sorted CD56 or NKG2C T cell subset, CD4+ or CD8+ T cells, or bulk PBMC T cells (not recorded which). The receptors derive from a man between 18 and 29 years old in good health. Donor details come from another sample of the same person, matched by shared clones.

The chain joins TRBV6-1 to TRBJ2-5; absent DNA, TCRdb's TRBD2 call cannot be checked. In germline, CDR1 is MNHNS, CDR2 SASEGT. The CDR3 is 14 residues long. The CDR3 loop reads CASTLDWARETQYF.

The CDR3 spells CASSAGTGLYF. The chain combines TRBV11-2 with TRBJ2-4; with no DNA, the TCRdb D assignment of TRBD1 cannot be verified. The CDR3 loop spans 11 amino acids. CDR1 is SGHAT and CDR2 is FQNNGV in the germline V gene.

The chain links TRBV3-1 to TRBJ2-6. Germline V gene lookup returns CDR1 LGHDT and CDR2 YNNKEL (reference sequence). This CDR3 contains 15 residues. This chain's CDR3 is CASSQSVSGANVLTF.

The gene calls are TRBV29-1 and TRBJ2-1; absent DNA, TCRdb's TRBD1 call cannot be checked. Per the germline V gene, CDR1 is SQVTM and CDR2 is ANQGSEA. CDR3 size: 11 residues. CDR3: CSVSQGYEQFF.

V usage is TRBV6-2 or TRBV6-3 and J usage is TRBJ2-1; TCRdb's D gene call, TRBD1, goes unchecked for lack of DNA. The V gene's germline CDR1 is MNHEY and CDR2 SVGEGT. The CDR3 sequence is 12 residues long. The CDR3 loop reads CASGGGWNEQFF.

The chain recombines TRBV20-1 with TRBJ1-1. The CDR3 contains 13 residues. Germline lookup yields CDR1 DFQATT and CDR2 SNEGSKA (reference sequence). The CDR3 here is CSARVYQNTEAFF.

The rearrangement uses TRBV7-9 and TRBJ2-7; TCRdb's D call of TRBD1 is untestable without DNA. Germline-derived CDR1 and CDR2 are SEHNR and FQNEAQ (reference sequence). CDR3 length equals 14 residues. CDR3 region: CASSSKQGLYEQYF.

The CDR3 sequence: CASSIRDSRYNEQFF. The gene calls are TRBV19 and TRBJ2-1; the D call from TCRdb, TRBD1, cannot be confirmed without DNA. The CDR3 runs 15 residues. Looked up from germline, CDR1 is LNHDA and CDR2 is SQIVND (reference sequence).

The chain couples TRBV4-3 to TRBJ1-2. Germline V CDR1 and CDR2: LGHNA, YSLEER. The CDR3 is 15 amino acids. The CDR3 protein is CASSQERLIDYGYTF.

V and J are TRBV6-2 or TRBV6-3 and TRBJ2-1; the TCRdb call, TRBD2, lacks DNA for checking. Germline V gene data show CDR1 as MNHEY and CDR2 as SVGEGT. This CDR3 comprises 18 residues. The CDR3 spells CASSSLLAGGTSGGEQFF.

The V and J genes are TRBV19 and TRBJ2-1; no DNA is available, so the TRBD2 call from TCRdb remains unchecked. This CDR3 is 12 amino acids long. Per the germline V gene, CDR1 is LNHDA and CDR2 is SQIVND (reference sequence). Here the CDR3 reads CAAGSGYLEQFF.

The V call is TRBV15, the J call TRBJ2-7. This CDR3 spans 14 amino acids. Germline V gene lookup returns CDR1 LNHNV and CDR2 YYDKDF (reference sequence). This CDR3 is CATSLGSVAYEQYF.

This chain joins TRBV20-1 and TRBJ1-1. The germline gives CDR1 DFQATT, CDR2 SNEGSKA (reference sequence). There are 12 residues in the CDR3. The CDR3 reads CSAREHNTEAFF.

This CDR3 reads CSAREGFQNIQYF. This chain connects TRBV20-1 to TRBJ2-4. Germline values: CDR1 DFQATT, CDR2 SNEGSKA (reference sequence). CDR3 length: 13 amino acids.

The chain carries TRBV12-3 or TRBV12-4 and TRBJ2-1; the D call from TCRdb, TRBD1, cannot be confirmed without DNA. CDR3 length: 14 amino acids. The chain's CDR3 is CASSFARVGYEQFF.

The genes are TRBV14 and TRBJ2-2. Germline V gives CDR1 SGHDN, CDR2 FVKESK. This CDR3 comprises 15 residues. The CDR3 protein is CASSQEGSLPGELFF.

CDR3 region: CSVTDRATEAFF. V is TRBV29-1 and J is TRBJ1-1; the D call of TRBD1 rests on TCRdb alone, since no DNA is present to check it. The germline V gene has CDR1 SQVTM and CDR2 ANQGSEA. This CDR3 is 12 amino acids long.

This rearrangement joins TRBV29-1 to TRBJ2-1. This CDR3 has 11 amino acids. In germline, CDR1 is SQVTM, CDR2 ANQGSEA. The CDR3 reads CSAERPDEQFF.

V gene TRBV7-9 combines with J gene TRBJ1-5; TCRdb designates TRBD1, a call that cannot be tested without DNA. CDR1 and CDR2 from the germline V gene are SEHNR and FQNEAQ (reference sequence). CDR3 length: 16 amino acids. The CDR3 here is CASSPIDRGLNQPQHF.

The chain combines TRBV7-9 with TRBJ1-3. The CDR3 length is 11 residues. Germline CDR1 reads SEHNR; CDR2 reads FQNEAQ (reference sequence). The CDR3 reads CASSLIDTIYF.

The CDR3 loop reads CASSSGLAKNIQYF. The chain links TRBV6-2 or TRBV6-3 to TRBJ2-4. Germline assignment: CDR1 MNHEY and CDR2 SVGEGT. This CDR3 has 14 residues.

This chain connects TRBV13 to TRBJ2-1; TCRdb selects TRBD2, and the lack of DNA leaves this call unchecked. This CDR3 is built from 18 residues. Looked up from germline, CDR1 is PRHDT and CDR2 is FYEKMQ (reference sequence). CDR3 in amino acids: CASSTGTPTSGSEYEQFF.

CDR3 sequence: CASSLPGQGASGELFF. This chain connects TRBV12-3 or TRBV12-4 to TRBJ2-2; lacking DNA, the TRBD1 call made by TCRdb goes unchecked. CDR3 length: 16 residues.

The genes are TRBV29-1 and TRBJ2-7; TCRdb proposes TRBD2, but this gene call is untestable without DNA. There are 14 residues in the CDR3. Germline CDR1 reads SQVTM; CDR2 reads ANQGSEA. The CDR3 reads CSGSTGTSRYEQYF.

V and J are TRBV29-1 and TRBJ2-7. CDR1 SQVTM and CDR2 ANQGSEA come from the germline V gene. This CDR3 has 13 amino acids. This CDR3 is CSVVATQSYEQYF.

The chain uses TRBV5-1 and TRBJ2-1. Germline-derived CDR1 and CDR2 are SGHRS and YFSETQ. CDR3 length equals 12 residues. CDR3 loop: CASSLGDNEQFF.

The chain uses TRBV7-9 and TRBJ2-1; checking the TCRdb D call of TRBD2 is not possible without DNA. The CDR3 runs 15 residues. Germline CDR1 reads SEHNR; CDR2 reads FQNEAQ (reference sequence). The CDR3 sequence: CASNSGTSGYNEQFF.

This chain links TRBV10-3 with TRBJ2-3; TCRdb's D gene call, TRBD1, goes unchecked for lack of DNA. This CDR3 region has 15 residues. Germline V lookup: CDR1 ENHRY, CDR2 SYGVKD. CDR3 region: CAISEQGLWTDTQYF.

This rearrangement joins TRBV19 to TRBJ1-1; the D gene TCRdb calls, TRBD1, cannot be checked with no DNA. CDR3 length: 13 residues. CDR1 and CDR2 (germline): LNHDA, SQIVND (reference sequence). CDR3: CASSIGDGGEAFF.

The J gene is TRBJ2-2, the V gene TRBV6-5. This CDR3 is 14 amino acids long. Germline-derived CDR1 and CDR2 are MNHEY and SVGAGI. This CDR3 reads CASSYSLASGELFF.

The J gene is TRBJ2-7, the V gene TRBV7-8; TCRdb names TRBD1, which stays unverified in the absence of DNA. Germline-derived CDR1 and CDR2 are SGHVS and FQNEAQ. The CDR3 is made up of 14 amino acids. The CDR3 loop reads CASSLTGEFYEQYF.